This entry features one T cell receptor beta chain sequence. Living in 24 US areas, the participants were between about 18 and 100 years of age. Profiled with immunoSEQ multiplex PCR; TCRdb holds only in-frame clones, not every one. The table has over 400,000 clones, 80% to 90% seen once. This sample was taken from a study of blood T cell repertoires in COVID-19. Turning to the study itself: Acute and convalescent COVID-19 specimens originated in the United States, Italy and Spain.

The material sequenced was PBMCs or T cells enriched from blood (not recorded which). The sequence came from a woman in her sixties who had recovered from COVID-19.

The CDR3 loop reads CASSNRDNGYTF. DNA for the CDR3: TGTGCCAGCAGTAACCGGGATAATGGCTACACCTTC. The chain links TRBV11-2 to TRBJ1-2; no clear D gene. CDR1 and CDR2 from the germline V gene are SGHAT and FQNNGV. This CDR3 spans 12 amino acids. The germline V and J ends were trimmed by 6 bases and 6 bases, with 11 bases remaining between them. The variable domain in full, completed from reference TRBV11-2 and TRBJ1-2, reads EAGVAQSPRYKIIEKRQSVAFWCNPISGHATLYWYQQILGQGPKLLIQFQNNGVVDDSQLPKDRFSAERLKGVDSTLKIQPAKLEDSAVYLCASSNRDNGYTFGSGTRLTVV.